This T cell receptor beta chain was sequenced during a study of technical replicates of blood from a handful of donors. The V gene lost 0 bases and the J gene lost 6 bases, with 13 bases spanning the gap. CDR3 length: 15 residues. CDR1 and CDR2 from the germline V gene are SGHDT and YYEEEE. TCRdb keeps only in-frame clones here, not all; method: immunoSEQ multiplex PCR. The sample records approximately 81,000 clones, 95% being singletons. The sequenced sample was T cells isolated from PBMCs. The rearrangement links TRBV5-6 to TRBJ2-1; tentative D call: TRBD1 (5 bases). This TCR came from a human donor in good health. CDR3 in amino acids: CASSLVVGLSNEQFF. The CDR3 nucleotides are TGTGCCAGCAGCTTGGTCGTGGGGCTTAGCAATGAGCAGTTCTTC.